This TCR beta chain was sequenced for a study of T cells after yellow fever vaccination. This clonotype turned up a few times. What it recognizes is unknown. The TCR cDNA carried a universal primer site and UMIs from 5'RACE template switching. TCRdb re-analysed the 5' RACE reads in MiXCR, keeping a single row per CDR3 protein. The data hold a few hundred thousand distinct CDR3 sequences, with 8.5% to 10% observed a single time. Overall study results and limits: Only a minor proportion of clonotypes was detected across both CD4 and CD8 compartments.

From germline, CDR1 is SGHRS and CDR2 YFSETQ. The CDR3 is 15 residues long. V was clipped by 4 bases and J by 4 bases, with 15 bases between them. The chain carries TRBV5-1 and TRBJ2-1, with a tentative D call TRBD2 (6 bases). This sequence was found in a man between 18 and 35 years old who received the YFV17D yellow fever vaccine. Sequenced here: CD4+ T cells sorted from PBMCs, sampled 5 days after the yellow fever booster vaccination. This CDR3 reads CASSGTSPPYNEQFF. CDR3 bases: TGCGCCAGCAGCGGAACTAGCCCACCATACAATGAGCAGTTCTTC.